Following are 10 T cell receptor beta chains from one sample sequenced in a study of blood T cell repertoires in COVID-19. TCRdb keeps only in-frame clones here, not all; method: immunoSEQ multiplex PCR. Here the sample spans some 100,000 clones, about 89% being singletons. The sample taken for sequencing was peripheral blood. These receptor sequences come from a man in his fifties with acute or convalescent COVID-19.

The chain couples TRBV30 to TRBJ2-5, with 8 bases identical to TRBD2. Looked up from germline, CDR1 is GTSNPN and CDR2 is SVGIG (reference sequence). V gave up 5 bases and J gave up 5 bases; unmatched junction bases: 13. This CDR3 has 15 amino acids. The CDR3 here is CAWAITSGRWETQYF. CDR3 in DNA: TGTGCCTGGGCAATTACTAGCGGCAGATGGGAGACCCAGTACTTC. The variable domain in full, completed from reference TRBV30 and TRBJ2-5, reads SQTIHQWPATLVQPVGSPLSLECTVEGTSNPNLYWYRQAAGRGLQLLFYSVGIGQISSEVPQNLSASRPQDRQFILSSKKLLLSDSGFYLCAWAITSGRWETQYFGPGTRLLVL.

The rearrangement uses TRBV29-1 and TRBJ1-2; 10 bases are shared with TRBD1. Losses at the gene ends were 5 bases for V and 6 bases for J; bases not matched to a gene: 15. CDR1 and CDR2 (germline): SQVTM, ANQGSEA. CDR3 size: 16 residues. In DNA form, the CDR3 reads TGCAGCGTTTTGGGGAGACAGGGGGCGGGCCGGGATGGCTACACCTTC. It yields the protein CSVLGRQGAGRDGYTF.

The genes are TRBV14 and TRBJ1-2; maybe TRBD1 (5 bases). Germline values: CDR1 SGHDN, CDR2 FVKESK. The length of the CDR3 is 12 residues. Trimming pared 1 base from V and 7 bases from J, leaving 7 bases between. This chain's CDR3 is CASSQGRGGYTF. The CDR3 DNA reads as TGTGCCAGCAGCCAAGGAAGGGGTGGCTACACCTTC. Full variable domain (remainder filled in from reference TRBV14 and TRBJ1-2): EAGVTQFPSHSVIEKGQTVTLRCDPISGHDNLYWYRRVMGKEIKFLLHFVKESKQDESGMPNNRFLAERTGGTYSTLKVQPAELEDSGVYFCASSQGRGGYTFGSGTRLTVV.

The rearrangement uses TRBV5-1 and TRBJ1-1; 7 bases line up with TRBD1. Per germline, CDR1 SGHRS and CDR2 YFSETQ. V was pared by 7 bases and J by 1 base, with 7 bases of the junction left unmatched. CDR3 size: 14 residues. The CDR3, as DNA: TGCGCCAGCCGCGCCCGACAGGGGAACACTGAAGCTTTCTTT. Its translation is CASRARQGNTEAFF.

The rearrangement joins TRBV6-5 to TRBJ1-2, with 7 nucleotides matching TRBD1. The CDR3 runs 13 residues. V lost 7 bases to trimming and J lost 7 bases; unmatched junction nucleotides: 9. Germline V CDR1 and CDR2: MNHEY, SVGAGI. CDR3 DNA sequence: TGTGCCAGCAAAAGACAGGGCGCTATTGGCTACACCTTC. As protein: CASKRQGAIGYTF.

The table lists this clone with a count of one. The gene calls are TRBV18 and TRBJ1-6, with 7 bases that match TRBD1. Losses at the gene ends were 6 bases for V and 8 bases for J; bases not matched to a gene: 13. The germline gives CDR1 KGHSH, CDR2 LQKENI. This CDR3 is built from 16 residues. CDR3 DNA: TGTGCCAGCTCTCCGTACCCGGGACAGAGAGATTCACCCCTCCACTTT. Its protein product is CASSPYPGQRDSPLHF.

This chain connects TRBV7-9 to TRBJ1-2; 7 bases match TRBD1. CDR1 is SEHNR and CDR2 is FQNEAQ in the germline V gene (reference sequence). The CDR3 has 12 amino acids. V dropped 5 bases and J dropped 7; count of bases not matched to a gene: 4. The CDR3: CASSPGGIGYTF. CDR3 nucleotide sequence: TGTGCCAGCAGCCCAGGGGGTATTGGCTACACCTTC.

This clone was recorded once. The gene calls are TRBV2 and TRBJ2-3; TRBD2 matches 10 bases. Germline CDR1 reads SNHLY; CDR2 reads FYNNEI. The V and J ends lost 8 bases and 2 bases, in that order; junction bases with no gene match: 7. This CDR3 has 15 amino acids. CDR3 residues: CASRLAGATTDTQYF. CDR3 DNA sequence: TGTGCCAGCCGGCTAGCGGGGGCTACCACAGATACGCAGTATTTT.

The chain has TRBV6-5 and TRBJ2-7, with 8 nucleotides matching TRBD1. The CDR3 length is 14 residues. Germline lookup yields CDR1 MNHEY and CDR2 SVGAGI. Trimming cost V 9 bases and J 3 bases; bases outside gene matches: 10. The CDR3 loop reads CASLTGTGYYEQYF. DNA of the CDR3: TGTGCCAGTCTCACCGGGACAGGTTACTACGAGCAGTACTTC.

This clone was observed a few times. The rearrangement joins TRBV29-1 to TRBJ2-3; 13 positions match TRBD2. The CDR3 runs 14 residues. The junction had 4 bases not matched to a gene; V was cut back by 7 bases and J by 3 bases. Per the germline V gene, CDR1 is SQVTM and CDR2 is ANQGSEA. The CDR3 DNA sequence: TGCAGCGGCCGACTAGCGGGAGGTACAGATACGCAGTATTTT. Protein product: CSGRLAGGTDTQYF.